The entry below describes one T cell receptor beta chain. Its antigen is not identified. This CDR3 has 17 amino acids. Germline assignment: CDR1 SGHVS and CDR2 FNYEAQ. Trimming removed 3 bases from V and 0 bases from J, with 15 bases in between. The data derive from a study of T cell repertoires in cytomegalovirus infection. Via MiXCR, TCRdb re-called the reads, giving one row per CDR3 protein. Of about 130,000 distinct CDR3 sequences listed, 24% are singletons. Notes on the study in general: Carriage of CMV together with the relevant HLA was identifiable through cumulative public TCR beta family frequency.

This clonotype was obtained from a human donor in good health (CMV status not recorded). Some clones in this sample may be carry-over from other donors' samples. Material: PBMCs, sequenced either directly or after in vitro stimulation (not recorded which). The chain couples TRBV7-6 to TRBJ2-1, with D possibly matching TRBD1 (5 bases). Written as DNA, the CDR3 is TGTGCCAGCAGCTTCGGGCAGGGCCCTAGCTCCTACAATGAGCAGTTCTTC. It specifies CASSFGQGPSSYNEQFF.